The 8 T cell receptor beta chains presented below share a single source sample, sequenced in a study of shared clonotypes between healthy human individuals. Profiled with immunoSEQ multiplex PCR; TCRdb holds only in-frame clones, not every one. The sample shows over 850,000 clones, approximately 80% of them seen only once. The material sequenced was memory CD4+ T cells from PBMCs. As for subset: CD45RA-negative fraction. These receptors originate from a man aged 18 to 29 in good health. Some clones in this sample may be carry-over from other donors' samples.

This clone has a handful of counts. This chain connects TRBV6-5 to TRBJ2-7; 8 bases fit TRBD1. This CDR3 is built from 15 residues. Trimming at V came to 5 bases and at J to 3 bases, leaving 9 bases not matched to a gene. The germline V gene encodes CDR1 MNHEY and CDR2 SVGAGI. The CDR3 region is CASSPHRGESYEQYF. The CDR3 region has the DNA TGTGCCAGCAGTCCCCACAGGGGGGAGAGCTACGAGCAGTACTTC.

This chain uses TRBV4-2 with TRBJ2-5, with TRBD2 matching over 7 bases. Germline V lookup: CDR1 LGHNA, CDR2 YNFKEQ. The CDR3 contains 15 residues. J gave up 4 bases and V 4 bases, and 9 bases lay outside the gene matches. CDR3 residues: CASSREAGVAETQYF. The CDR3 DNA sequence: TGTGCCAGCAGCCGAGAGGCGGGAGTAGCAGAGACCCAGTACTTC.

This clone was counted between two and nine times. The V gene is TRBV9, the J gene TRBJ1-2; 11 nucleotides line up with TRBD1. Trimming took 2 bases from V and 8 from J; bases not matched to a gene: 8. CDR1 is SGDLS, CDR2 YYNGEE, per germline. The length of the CDR3 is 15 residues. Written as DNA, the CDR3 is TGTGCCAGCAGCGTGCGGACAGGGGGCGCTCGGGGCTACACCTTC. The encoded protein is CASSVRTGGARGYTF.

The chain joins TRBV7-9 to TRBJ2-1, with D unclear. The germline V and J ends were trimmed by 2 bases and 5 bases, with 16 bases remaining between them. Germline V lookup: CDR1 SEHNR, CDR2 FQNEAQ (reference sequence). The CDR3 is made up of 16 amino acids. DNA of the CDR3: TGTGCCAGCAGCTTAATGGTGGTGGCATGGAACAATGAGCAGTTCTTC. This gives the protein CASSLMVVAWNNEQFF.

The gene calls are TRBV6-1 and TRBJ1-3; D is unclear. The V end lost 1 base, the J end lost 0 bases, and 7 bases lay between the germline ends. The CDR3 has 15 amino acids. Germline CDR1 is MNHNS and CDR2 is SASEGT. The DNA for the CDR3 is TGTGCCAGCAGTGAAGGGTGGACCTCTGGAAACACCATATATTTT. This translates into CASSEGWTSGNTIYF.

V usage is TRBV6-1 and J usage is TRBJ2-7; D is perhaps TRBD2 (5 bases). CDR3 length: 14 residues. The germline V gene has CDR1 MNHNS and CDR2 SASEGT. The germline V and J ends were trimmed by 6 bases and 7 bases, with 19 bases remaining between them. The CDR3 loop reads CASSEGGRQWEQYF. CDR3 sequence (DNA): TGTGCCAGCAGCGAGGGTGGACGGCAATGGGAGCAGTACTTC.

This clone came up once. V and J are TRBV11-3 and TRBJ2-1; TRBD2 might be the D (6 bases). Trimming removed 4 bases from V and 4 bases from J, with 23 bases in between. The CDR3 is 18 amino acids. Germline CDR1 and CDR2: SGHNT and YENEEA. The CDR3 reads CASSSGDLTSVGYNEQFF. Here the CDR3 DNA reads TGTGCCAGCAGCTCGGGAGACTTAACCTCTGTTGGGTACAATGAGCAGTTCTTC.

The CDR3 loop reads CASSVGGRNYEQETQYF. In nucleotides, the CDR3 is TGTGCCAGCAGCGTGGGGGGCAGAAATTACGAGCAAGAGACCCAGTACTTC. The chain is built from TRBV11-3 and TRBJ2-5; D assignment may be TRBD1 or TRBD2 (6 bases each). Germline loops: CDR1 SGHNT, CDR2 YENEEA. The CDR3 spans 17 residues. The V end lost 5 bases, the J end lost 2 bases, and 21 bases lay between the germline ends.